Listed below are T cell receptor beta chains from one sample, sequenced in a study of cytomegalovirus exposure and HLA in healthy donors. Assay used: immunoSEQ multiplex PCR; TCRdb lists only in-frame clones, some missing. The table includes 100,000 to 150,000 clones, 75% to 85% detected once. Sequenced: PBMCs. The receptors here all came from a middle-aged woman in good health and CMV-seropositive. Both conserved end residues are part of each CDR3. The order of the fields is clone size, D gene, J gene, V gene, CDR3 protein, CDR3 DNA. The D gene is left open where the match is weak. Clone size is given for some rows only: seen once, a few or many times, or a class if the clone is expanded.

clone_size: .
d_call: TRBD2
j_call: TRBJ2-1
v_call: TRBV25-1
cdr3_aa: CASTPPGLAFGEQFF
cdr3_nt: TGTGCCAGCACGCCACCGGGACTAGCGTTCGGTGAGCAGTTCTTC

clone_size: .
d_call: .
j_call: TRBJ1-2
v_call: TRBV28
cdr3_aa: CASSTPGLRLSYGYTF
cdr3_nt: TGTGCCAGCAGTACTCCGGGACTGCGCCTTTCCTATGGCTACACCTTC

clone_size: .
d_call: .
j_call: TRBJ1-5
v_call: TRBV10-3
cdr3_aa: CAISRDGNQPQHF
cdr3_nt: TGTGCCATCTCACGGGATGGCAATCAGCCCCAGCATTTT

clone_size: .
d_call: .
j_call: TRBJ1-1
v_call: TRBV5-4
cdr3_aa: CASRLQGINTEAFF
cdr3_nt: TGTGCCAGCAGATTACAGGGAATCAACACTGAAGCTTTCTTT

clone_size: once
d_call: TRBD1
j_call: TRBJ1-4
v_call: TRBV19
cdr3_aa: CASSIDRYRGGANEKLFF
cdr3_nt: TGTGCCAGTAGTATAGATCGATACAGGGGAGGCGCTAATGAAAAACTGTTTTTT

clone_size: .
d_call: TRBD1
j_call: TRBJ1-1
v_call: TRBV5-1
cdr3_aa: CASSSSSGGVNTEAFF
cdr3_nt: TGCGCCAGCAGCTCAAGTTCAGGGGGCGTCAACACTGAAGCTTTCTTT

clone_size: .
d_call: .
j_call: TRBJ1-6
v_call: TRBV5-1
cdr3_aa: CASSLAPGSYNSPLHF
cdr3_nt: TGCGCCAGCAGCTTGGCCCCGGGCTCCTATAATTCACCCCTCCACTTT

clone_size: .
d_call: TRBD1
j_call: TRBJ2-2
v_call: TRBV9
cdr3_aa: CASSGGQGALPGELFF
cdr3_nt: TGTGCCAGCAGCGGAGGACAGGGGGCATTACCCGGGGAGCTGTTTTTT

clone_size: .
d_call: TRBD1
j_call: TRBJ2-2
v_call: TRBV7-3
cdr3_aa: CASSLRLTGGIGELFF
cdr3_nt: TGTGCCAGCAGCTTAAGGTTGACAGGGGGCATCGGGGAGCTGTTTTTT

clone_size: .
d_call: .
j_call: TRBJ1-1
v_call: TRBV18
cdr3_aa: CASSPLGTGKGNTEAFF
cdr3_nt: TGTGCCAGCTCACCATTAGGTACAGGGAAGGGGAACACTGAAGCTTTCTTT

clone_size: .
d_call: .
j_call: TRBJ1-1
v_call: TRBV28
cdr3_aa: CASSKGTPPRAFF
cdr3_nt: TGTGCCAGCAGCAAAGGGACACCACCTAGAGCTTTCTTT

clone_size: .
d_call: .
j_call: TRBJ1-5
v_call: TRBV6-6
cdr3_aa: CASTFSNQPQHF
cdr3_nt: TGTGCCAGCACGTTCAGCAATCAGCCCCAGCATTTT

clone_size: .
d_call: .
j_call: TRBJ1-5
v_call: TRBV28
cdr3_aa: CASSSRTVSLNQPQHF
cdr3_nt: TGTGCCAGCAGTTCCCGGACAGTTAGCCTCAATCAGCCCCAGCATTTT

clone_size: .
d_call: TRBD1
j_call: TRBJ2-2
v_call: TRBV5-4
cdr3_aa: CASSRGGQGVTGELFF
cdr3_nt: TGTGCCAGCAGCCGAGGGGGACAGGGGGTCACCGGGGAGCTGTTTTTT

clone_size: few
d_call: .
j_call: TRBJ1-1
v_call: TRBV9
cdr3_aa: CASSEETVNTEAFF
cdr3_nt: TGTGCCAGCAGCGAAGAGACAGTGAACACTGAAGCTTTCTTT

clone_size: few
d_call: .
j_call: TRBJ2-7
v_call: TRBV6-6
cdr3_aa: CASSYRDTYEQYF
cdr3_nt: TGTGCCAGCAGTTACCGGGACACCTACGAGCAGTACTTC

clone_size: .
d_call: TRBD1
j_call: TRBJ1-2
v_call: TRBV10-3
cdr3_aa: CAISDRDRGLEGYTF
cdr3_nt: TGTGCCATCAGTGACCGGGACAGGGGGCTGGAGGGCTACACCTTC

clone_size: .
d_call: .
j_call: TRBJ1-2
v_call: TRBV7-2
cdr3_aa: CASSLTGPWDGYTF
cdr3_nt: TGTGCCAGCAGCTTAACAGGGCCGTGGGATGGCTACACCTTC

clone_size: .
d_call: TRBD2
j_call: TRBJ2-1
v_call: TRBV27
cdr3_aa: CASSALPLSGRAYNEQFF
cdr3_nt: TGTGCCAGCAGTGCGCTTCCCCTTAGCGGGAGGGCGTACAATGAGCAGTTCTTC

clone_size: .
d_call: .
j_call: TRBJ1-3
v_call: TRBV19
cdr3_aa: CASPHLSGNTIYF
cdr3_nt: TGTGCCAGCCCACACCTCTCTGGAAACACCATATATTTT

clone_size: .
d_call: .
j_call: TRBJ1-4
v_call: TRBV19
cdr3_aa: CASRTITSTNEKLFF
cdr3_nt: TGTGCCAGCCGGACAATCACTTCAACTAATGAAAAACTGTTTTTT

clone_size: .
d_call: .
j_call: TRBJ2-2
v_call: TRBV7-9
cdr3_aa: CASSLTRNTGELFF
cdr3_nt: TGTGCCAGCAGCTTAACTAGGAACACCGGGGAGCTGTTTTTT

clone_size: .
d_call: TRBD1
j_call: TRBJ1-2
v_call: TRBV7-9
cdr3_aa: CASSLIPGDRATNYGYTF
cdr3_nt: TGTGCCAGCAGCTTAATACCAGGGGACAGGGCGACTAACTATGGCTACACCTTC

clone_size: .
d_call: TRBD2
j_call: TRBJ2-3
v_call: TRBV29-1
cdr3_aa: CSVTGTSGGTDTQYF
cdr3_nt: TGCAGCGTTACCGGGACTAGCGGAGGCACAGATACGCAGTATTTT

clone_size: few
d_call: TRBD2
j_call: TRBJ2-5
v_call: TRBV19
cdr3_aa: CASRLSGAETQYF
cdr3_nt: TGTGCCAGTAGGCTTAGCGGGGCAGAGACCCAGTACTTC

clone_size: .
d_call: TRBD1
j_call: TRBJ1-3
v_call: TRBV13
cdr3_aa: CASSEARDSHSGNTIYF
cdr3_nt: TGTGCCAGCAGCGAGGCGCGGGACAGCCACTCTGGAAACACCATATATTTT

clone_size: few
d_call: .
j_call: TRBJ1-4
v_call: TRBV5-1
cdr3_aa: CASSLIRNEKLFF
cdr3_nt: TGCGCCAGCAGCTTGATCAGAAATGAAAAACTGTTTTTT

clone_size: .
d_call: .
j_call: TRBJ2-7
v_call: TRBV7-8
cdr3_aa: CASSLPEGEGSEQYF
cdr3_nt: TGTGCCAGCAGCTTACCGGAGGGCGAAGGCTCCGAGCAGTACTTC

clone_size: .
d_call: .
j_call: TRBJ2-7
v_call: TRBV7-2
cdr3_aa: CASSIGGAGPRGEQYF
cdr3_nt: TGTGCCAGCAGCATTGGTGGGGCAGGGCCAAGGGGCGAGCAGTACTTC

clone_size: .
d_call: TRBD1
j_call: TRBJ1-2
v_call: TRBV19
cdr3_aa: CASSKMVGTGASYGYTF
cdr3_nt: TGTGCCAGTAGTAAAATGGTCGGGACAGGGGCCAGCTATGGCTACACCTTC

clone_size: .
d_call: TRBD2
j_call: TRBJ2-1
v_call: TRBV14
cdr3_aa: CASSPIIAGAGGEQFF
cdr3_nt: TGTGCCAGCAGCCCTATCATAGCGGGAGCAGGGGGTGAGCAGTTCTTC

clone_size: once
d_call: .
j_call: TRBJ2-1
v_call: TRBV5-4
cdr3_aa: CASSPGHSSYNEQFF
cdr3_nt: TGTGCCAGCAGCCCAGGCCACAGCTCCTACAATGAGCAGTTCTTC